This T cell receptor (beta chain) is from a study of blood T cell repertoires in COVID-19. Study-wide background: Samples taken during acute and convalescent COVID-19 were collected in the United States, Italy and Spain. Sources were T cells, B-cell-depleted T cells, or PBMCs; the material itself was cDNA or gDNA.

CDR3 length equals 13 residues. V dropped 3 bases and J dropped 9 bases, with 9 bases sitting between them. Per the germline V gene, CDR1 is SNHLY and CDR2 is FYNNEI. In the authors' workflow: Using reference gene primer amplification, nucleated cell counts were estimated. Assay used: immunoSEQ multiplex PCR; TCRdb lists only in-frame clones, some missing. V and J calls and clone size are given by that table; D and trimming were obtained from the DNA. The sample lists tens of thousands of clones; about four fifths were seen once. This receptor was obtained from a man aged 55-75 years with COVID-19, enrolled during active disease. The sequencing sample was made of peripheral blood. The chain uses TRBV2 and TRBJ1-6; D is unclear. This CDR3 reads CASSDGGLSPLHF. The CDR3 DNA reads as TGTGCCAGCAGTGATGGCGGACTTTCACCCCTCCACTTT.